This entry describes one TCR beta chain. Antigen specificity is unknown. Authors' methods: From ImmunoSEQ came sequences covering only the junction and carrying no quality scores, so filtering differed. The data were produced by immunoSEQ multiplex PCR, yet TCRdb's version contains in-frame clones alone and is incomplete. V and J calls and clone size are given by that table; D and trimming were obtained from the DNA. The sample comprises about 2 million clones, 85% to 95% of which are singletons, and about 1.1% rests with the top ten. The data were taken from a study of shared clonotypes between healthy human individuals. Notes on the study in general: It was observed that roughly 5.5% of naive CD4 clonotypes were shared across several donors. The low donor count limited represented genetic and exposure-history diversity.

From germline, CDR1 is MNHEY and CDR2 SMNVEV (reference sequence). The junction had 15 bases not matched to a gene; V was cut back by 5 bases and J by 7 bases. This CDR3 is built from 16 residues. The naive CD8 fraction comprised CD45RO-negative cells positively selected for CCR7 and excluded terminally differentiated effector memory CD45RA+ cells. Every donor, a Caucasian adult, lived in Nashville, Tennessee. The sequenced sample was naive CD8+ T cells sorted from blood. This TCR came from a man younger than 30 in good health. The gene calls are TRBV27 and TRBJ2-5; 8 bases map to TRBD2. CDR3 residues: CASSPLATGGPGTQYF. CDR3 DNA sequence: TGTGCCAGCAGTCCCCTGGCGACGGGGGGGCCCGGGACCCAGTACTTC.